This T cell receptor (beta chain) appears in the sequencing data of a study of OX40 agonist ivuxolimab in advanced cancers. The method was immunoSEQ multiplex PCR; TCRdb's version includes in-frame clones alone and lacks a portion of them. The data show 30,000 to 45,000 clones, about 81% seen once. The ends lost 4 bases at V and 3 bases at J; junction bases unmatched: 7. This CDR3 comprises 15 residues. Germline V gene data show CDR1 as MNHNY and CDR2 as SVGAGI (reference sequence). The origin of this receptor is an adult with an advanced solid tumor such as melanoma, head and neck, liver or kidney cancer. The specimen comprised CD4+ or CD8+ T cells sorted from blood, sampled in a trial of the OX40 agonist ivuxolimab. The chain uses TRBV6-6 and TRBJ2-7; 9 bases align to TRBD1. The CDR3 DNA reads TGTGCCAGCAGTTTTCAAACAGGGGGCGGCTACGAGCAGTACTTC. Its protein product is CASSFQTGGGYEQYF.